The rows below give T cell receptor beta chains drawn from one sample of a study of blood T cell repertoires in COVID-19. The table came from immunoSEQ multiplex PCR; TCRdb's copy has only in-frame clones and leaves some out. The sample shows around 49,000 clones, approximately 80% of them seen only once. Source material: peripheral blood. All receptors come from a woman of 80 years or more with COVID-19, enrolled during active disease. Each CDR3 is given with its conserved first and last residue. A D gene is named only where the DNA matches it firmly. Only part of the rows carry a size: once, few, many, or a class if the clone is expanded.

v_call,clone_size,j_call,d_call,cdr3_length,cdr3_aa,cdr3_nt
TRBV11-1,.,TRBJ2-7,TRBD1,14,CASSTRTGVVEQYF,TGTGCCAGCAGCACGCGGACAGGGGTGGTCGAGCAGTACTTC
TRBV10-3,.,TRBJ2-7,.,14,CAIRQDSRAYEQYF,TGTGCCATCAGGCAGGACAGCCGAGCCTACGAGCAGTACTTC
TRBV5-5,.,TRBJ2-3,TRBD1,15,CASSLVDREADTQYF,TGTGCCAGCAGCTTGGTGGACAGGGAGGCAGATACGCAGTATTTT
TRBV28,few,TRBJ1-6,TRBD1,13,CASSNGTGPTESF,TGTGCCAGCAGTAACGGGACAGGCCCCACAGAATCCTTT
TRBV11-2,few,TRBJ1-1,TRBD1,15,CASSPRQGLSTEAFF,TGTGCCAGCAGCCCTCGACAGGGGCTGAGCACTGAAGCTTTCTTT
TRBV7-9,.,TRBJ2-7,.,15,CASSLRGGTVHEQYF,TGTGCCAGCAGCTTGAGGGGCGGGACGGTCCACGAGCAGTACTTC
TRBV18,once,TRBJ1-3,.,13,CASSPQSGNTIYF,TGTGCCAGCTCACCCCAGTCTGGAAACACCATATATTTT
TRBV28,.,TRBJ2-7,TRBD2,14,CASSPGLPPSEQYF,TGTGCCAGCAGCCCGGGACTACCCCCTTCCGAGCAGTACTTC
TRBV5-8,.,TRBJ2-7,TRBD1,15,CASSGGQLGDYEQYF,TGTGCCAGCAGCGGGGGACAGCTTGGGGACTACGAGCAGTACTTC
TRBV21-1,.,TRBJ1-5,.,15,CASYRNPSSNQPQHF,TGTGCCAGCTACAGAAACCCTTCTAGCAATCAGCCCCAGCATTTT
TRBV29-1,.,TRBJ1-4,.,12,CSVEDGQFKLFF,TGCAGCGTTGAAGATGGGCAATTTAAGCTGTTTTTT
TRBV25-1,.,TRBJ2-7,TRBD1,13,CASSDGTAYEQYF,TGTGCCAGCAGTGATGGGACAGCTTACGAGCAGTACTTC
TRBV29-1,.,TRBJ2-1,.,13,CSVLPLANNEQFF,TGCAGCGTCCTCCCTCTAGCGAACAATGAGCAGTTCTTC
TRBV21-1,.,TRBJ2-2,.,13,CASTRRGFGELFF,TGTGCCAGCACCCGAAGAGGTTTCGGGGAGCTGTTTTTT
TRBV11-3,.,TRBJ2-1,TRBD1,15,CASSLAGQGSNEQFF,TGTGCCAGCAGCTTAGCGGGACAGGGTTCCAATGAGCAGTTCTTC
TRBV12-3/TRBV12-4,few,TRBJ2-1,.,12,CASTLSHNEQFF,TGTGCCAGCACCCTAAGCCACAATGAGCAGTTCTTC
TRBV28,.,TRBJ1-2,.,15,CASRSTGTTNYGYTF,TGTGCCAGCAGGTCTACAGGGACGACTAACTATGGCTACACCTTC
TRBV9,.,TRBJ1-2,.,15,CASSVVGTHNYGYTF,TGTGCCAGCAGCGTAGTAGGGACACATAACTATGGCTACACCTTC
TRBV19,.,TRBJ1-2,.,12,CASMAVLYGYTF,TGTGCCAGTATGGCAGTTCTCTATGGCTACACCTTC
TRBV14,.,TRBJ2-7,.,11,CASSQVLEQYF,TGTGCCAGCAGCCAAGTTCTCGAGCAGTACTTC
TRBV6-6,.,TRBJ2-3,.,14,CASSPAVLTDTQYF,TGTGCCAGCAGTCCAGCGGTACTCACAGATACGCAGTATTTT
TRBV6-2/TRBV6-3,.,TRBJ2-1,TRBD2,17,CASSLLAGGSTYNEQFF,TGTGCCAGCAGTTTACTAGCGGGAGGGAGCACCTACAATGAGCAGTTCTTC
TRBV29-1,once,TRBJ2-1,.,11,CSANRDTTKFF,TGCAGCGCCAACCGGGACACGACCAAGTTCTTC
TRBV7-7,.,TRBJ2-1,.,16,CASSLGAASSYNEQFF,TGTGCTAGCAGCTTAGGAGCGGCAAGCTCCTACAATGAGCAGTTCTTC
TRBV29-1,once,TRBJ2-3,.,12,CSVGSTGDTQYF,TGCAGCGTTGGGTCGACGGGGGACACGCAGTATTTT
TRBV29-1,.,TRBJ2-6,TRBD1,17,CSVGPGTVVSGANVLTF,TGCAGCGTTGGGCCCGGGACAGTAGTTAGCGGGGCCAACGTCCTGACTTTC
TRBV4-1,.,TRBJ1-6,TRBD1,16,CASSQSMTGFGSPLHF,TGCGCCAGCAGCCAATCCATGACAGGGTTCGGTTCACCCCTCCACTTT
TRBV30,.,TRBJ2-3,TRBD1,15,CAWSRDRQFTDTQYF,TGTGCCTGGAGCAGGGACAGACAGTTCACAGATACGCAGTATTTT
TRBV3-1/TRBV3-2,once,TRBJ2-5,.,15,CASSRLGTDQETQYF,TGTGCCAGCAGCCGACTCGGGACTGACCAAGAGACCCAGTACTTC
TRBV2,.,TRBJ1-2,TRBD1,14,CASRSGTGIHGYTF,TGTGCCAGCAGAAGCGGGACAGGAATACATGGCTACACCTTC
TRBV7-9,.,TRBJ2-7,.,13,CASSRTAAHEQYF,TGTGCCAGCAGCCGGACTGCGGCCCACGAGCAGTACTTC
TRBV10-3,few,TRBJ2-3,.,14,CAISEPRASGTQYF,TGTGCCATCAGTGAGCCCCGGGCCAGCGGAACGCAGTATTTT
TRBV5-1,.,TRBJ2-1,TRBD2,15,CASTLTSGPVNEQFF,TGCGCCAGCACCTTGACTAGCGGACCGGTCAATGAGCAGTTCTTC
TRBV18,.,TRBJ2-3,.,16,CASSLTVGGATDTQYF,TGTGCCAGCTCACTAACGGTCGGTGGGGCCACAGATACGCAGTATTTT
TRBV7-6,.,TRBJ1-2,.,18,CASSLAGRTLSSGYGYTF,TGTGCCAGCAGCTTAGCCGGTAGGACGCTCTCTTCGGGATATGGCTACACCTTC
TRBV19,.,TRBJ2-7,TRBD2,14,CASSSQGGGYEQYF,TGTGCCAGTAGTTCCCAGGGCGGGGGCTACGAGCAGTACTTC
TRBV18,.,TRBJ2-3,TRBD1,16,CASSLLGTGSTDTQYF,TGTGCCAGCTCGTTACTAGGGACAGGGAGCACAGATACGCAGTATTTT
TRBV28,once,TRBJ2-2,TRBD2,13,CAIRAGGTGELFF,TGTGCCATCCGGGCGGGAGGGACCGGGGAGCTGTTTTTT
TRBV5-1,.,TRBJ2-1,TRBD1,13,CASSLKGQGDVFF,TGCGCCAGCAGCTTGAAGGGACAGGGGGATGTGTTCTTC
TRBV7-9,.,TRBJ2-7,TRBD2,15,CASKGAGGSSYEQYF,TGTGCCAGCAAGGGAGCGGGAGGGAGCTCCTACGAGCAGTACTTC
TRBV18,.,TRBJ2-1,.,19,CASSQAGFTTGHSYNEQFF,TGTGCCAGCTCACAAGCAGGCTTCACAACGGGACACTCCTACAATGAGCAGTTCTTC
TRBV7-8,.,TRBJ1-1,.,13,CASSLGTAQTAFF,TGTGCCAGCAGCTTAGGGACAGCGCAGACAGCTTTCTTT
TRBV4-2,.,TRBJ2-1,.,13,CASSQGGYNEQFF,TGTGCCAGCAGCCAAGGCGGCTACAATGAGCAGTTCTTC
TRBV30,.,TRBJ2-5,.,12,CAWSELRETQYF,TGTGCCTGGAGCGAACTGAGGGAGACCCAGTACTTC
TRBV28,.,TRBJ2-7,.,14,CASSPPGGTYEQYF,TGTGCCAGCAGTCCCCCGGGCGGGACTTACGAGCAGTACTTC
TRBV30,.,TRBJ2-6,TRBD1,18,CAWSVVQGAHSGANVLTF,TGTGCCTGGAGTGTAGTACAGGGGGCACACTCTGGGGCCAACGTCCTGACTTTC
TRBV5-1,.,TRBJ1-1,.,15,CASSLMTGFSTEAFF,TGCGCCAGCAGCCTGATGACAGGATTTAGCACTGAAGCTTTCTTT
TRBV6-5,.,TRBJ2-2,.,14,CASSYRTVTGELFF,TGTGCCAGCAGTTACCGGACAGTGACCGGGGAGCTGTTTTTT
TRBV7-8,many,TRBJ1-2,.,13,CASSLVQGRGYTF,TGTGCCAGCAGCTTAGTCCAGGGAAGGGGCTACACCTTC
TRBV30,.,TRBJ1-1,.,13,CAWSAGLDTEAFF,TGTGCCTGGAGCGCAGGGTTGGACACTGAAGCTTTCTTT
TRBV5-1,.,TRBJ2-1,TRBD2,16,CASSLVAGAAYNEQFF,TGCGCCAGCAGCTTGGTTGCGGGAGCGGCCTACAATGAGCAGTTCTTC
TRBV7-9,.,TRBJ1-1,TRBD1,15,CASSQRQGTNTEAFF,TGTGCCAGCAGCCAAAGACAGGGGACGAACACTGAAGCTTTCTTT
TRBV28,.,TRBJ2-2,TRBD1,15,CASFYRGAVTGELFF,TGTGCCAGTTTCTACAGGGGGGCCGTCACCGGGGAGCTGTTTTTT
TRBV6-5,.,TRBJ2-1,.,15,CASSPTGTLYNEQFF,TGTGCCAGCAGCCCAACCGGGACACTCTACAATGAGCAGTTCTTC
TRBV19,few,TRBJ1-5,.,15,CASSPRGDSNQPQHF,TGTGCCAGTAGTCCTCGGGGGGATAGCAATCAGCCCCAGCATTTT
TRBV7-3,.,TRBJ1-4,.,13,CASSLRQGEKLFF,TGTGCCAGCAGCTTACGCCAGGGTGAAAAACTGTTTTTT
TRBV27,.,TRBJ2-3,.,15,CASVRMGGRTDTQYF,TGTGCCAGCGTAAGGATGGGAGGACGCACAGATACGCAGTATTTT
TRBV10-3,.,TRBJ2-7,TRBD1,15,CAISMGQAFSYEQYF,TGTGCCATCAGTATGGGACAGGCCTTCTCCTACGAGCAGTACTTC